This T cell receptor (beta chain) was observed in a study of shared clonotypes between healthy human individuals. Findings and limits, study-wide: Naive CD4 clonotype sharing across a handful of donors was 4% to 5%. Non-shared clonotypes showed lower generation probabilities than clonotypes common to all four donors.

Replicate PCRs run on sorted subsets employed around 200 ng DNA, approximately 30,000 T cell genomes. As originally analysed: ImmunoSEQ junction-only sequences lacked quality scores, so their filtering differed. Clones were read by immunoSEQ multiplex PCR, and TCRdb kept only the in-frame ones, dropping some. V and J calls and clone size are as listed in that table; D and trimming were resolved from the DNA. This repertoire shows around 100,000 clones, less than 80% found once; its top ten account for 24%. Germline values: CDR1 MDHEN, CDR2 SYDVKM. Trimming took 3 bases from V and 0 from J; bases not matched to a gene: 5. This CDR3 has 15 residues. About this clone: As yet, its antigen is unknown.

The sequencing input was memory CD8+ T cells sorted from blood. Stated subset: CD45RO+ cells pooled with CCR7-negative TemRA cells. V usage is TRBV28 and J usage is TRBJ2-7; 7 bases agree with TRBD2. The TCR was taken from a woman in her thirties in good health. CDR3 nucleotides: TGTGCCAGCAGTTTTGGGAGGGTCAGCTCCTACGAGCAGTACTTC. Residues: CASSFGRVSSYEQYF.